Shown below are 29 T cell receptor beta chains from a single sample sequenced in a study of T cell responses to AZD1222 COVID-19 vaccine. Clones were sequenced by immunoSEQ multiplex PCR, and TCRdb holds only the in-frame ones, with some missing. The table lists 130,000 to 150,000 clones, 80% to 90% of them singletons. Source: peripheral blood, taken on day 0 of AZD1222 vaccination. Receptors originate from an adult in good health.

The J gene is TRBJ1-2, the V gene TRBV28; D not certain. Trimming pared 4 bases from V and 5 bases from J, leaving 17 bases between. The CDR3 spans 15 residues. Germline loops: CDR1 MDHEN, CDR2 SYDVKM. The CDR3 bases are TGTGCCAGCAGTTCCCTGACGACAAGATCTTATGGCTACACCTTC. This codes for CASSSLTTRSYGYTF.

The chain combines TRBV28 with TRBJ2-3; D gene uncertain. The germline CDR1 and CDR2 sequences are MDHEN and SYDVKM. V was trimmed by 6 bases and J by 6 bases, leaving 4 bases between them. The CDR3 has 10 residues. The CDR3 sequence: CASSYDTQYF. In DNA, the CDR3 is TGTGCCAGCAGCTATGATACGCAGTATTTT.

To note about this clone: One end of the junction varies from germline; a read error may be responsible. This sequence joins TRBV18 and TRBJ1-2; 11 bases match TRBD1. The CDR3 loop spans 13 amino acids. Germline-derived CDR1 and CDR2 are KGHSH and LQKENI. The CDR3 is CASSPPDRGPLRF. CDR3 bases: TGTGCCAGCTCACCCCCGGACAGGGGGCCTCTAAGATTC.

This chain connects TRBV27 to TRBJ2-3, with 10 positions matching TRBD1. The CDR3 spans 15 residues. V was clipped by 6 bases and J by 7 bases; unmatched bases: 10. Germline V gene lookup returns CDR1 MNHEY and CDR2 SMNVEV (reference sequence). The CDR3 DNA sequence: TGTGCCAGCAGCTCGACCGGGACAGGGGCCAATACGCAGTATTTT. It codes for CASSSTGTGANTQYF.

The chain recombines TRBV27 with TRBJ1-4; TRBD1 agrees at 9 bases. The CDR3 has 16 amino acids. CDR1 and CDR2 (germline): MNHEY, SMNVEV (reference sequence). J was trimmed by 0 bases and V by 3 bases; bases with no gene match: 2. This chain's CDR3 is CASSLGQGTTNEKLFF. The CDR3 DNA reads TGTGCCAGCAGTTTGGGACAGGGAACAACTAATGAAAAACTGTTTTTT.

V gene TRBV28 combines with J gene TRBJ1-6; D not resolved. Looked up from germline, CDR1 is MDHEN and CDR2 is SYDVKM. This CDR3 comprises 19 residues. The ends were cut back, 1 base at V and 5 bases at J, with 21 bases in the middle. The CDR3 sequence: CASSLLKASGGFDNSPLHF. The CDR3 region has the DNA TGTGCCAGCAGTTTATTAAAGGCATCGGGTGGTTTCGATAATTCACCCCTCCACTTT.

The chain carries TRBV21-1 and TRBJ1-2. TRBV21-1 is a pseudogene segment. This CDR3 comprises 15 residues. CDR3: CASSKEGGRIYGYTF. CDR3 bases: TGTGCCAGCAGCAAAGAAGGGGGGCGCATCTATGGCTACACCTTC.

CDR3 DNA sequence: TGTGCCAGCAGCTTCGGTGAAAGCTATGGCTACACCTTC. It codes for CASSFGESYGYTF. The V gene is TRBV7-9, the J gene TRBJ1-2; no clear D. Germline CDR1 reads SEHNR; CDR2 reads FQNEAQ (reference sequence). The V and J ends lost 3 bases and 4 bases respectively, with 9 bases between them. The CDR3 contains 13 residues.

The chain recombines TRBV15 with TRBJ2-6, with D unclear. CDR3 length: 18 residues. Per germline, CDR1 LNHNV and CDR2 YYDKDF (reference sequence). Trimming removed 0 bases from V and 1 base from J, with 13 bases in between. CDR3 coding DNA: TGTGCCACCAGCAGAGAACATAGACCGGTTTCTGGGGCCAACGTCCTGACTTTC. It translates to CATSREHRPVSGANVLTF.

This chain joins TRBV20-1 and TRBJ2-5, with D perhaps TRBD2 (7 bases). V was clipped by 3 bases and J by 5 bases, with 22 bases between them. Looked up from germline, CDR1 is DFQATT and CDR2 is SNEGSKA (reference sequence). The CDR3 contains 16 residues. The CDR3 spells CSASRASGSGVETQYF. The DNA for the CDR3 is TGCAGTGCTAGTCGGGCTAGCGGATCAGGGGTCGAGACCCAGTACTTC.

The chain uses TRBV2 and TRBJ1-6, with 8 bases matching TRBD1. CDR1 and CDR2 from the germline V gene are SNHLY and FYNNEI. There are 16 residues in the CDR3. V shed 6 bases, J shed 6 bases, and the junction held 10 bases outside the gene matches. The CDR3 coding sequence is TGTGCCAGCAGCCTCGGACAGGGTCGAATTAATTCACCCCTCCACTTT. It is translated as CASSLGQGRINSPLHF.

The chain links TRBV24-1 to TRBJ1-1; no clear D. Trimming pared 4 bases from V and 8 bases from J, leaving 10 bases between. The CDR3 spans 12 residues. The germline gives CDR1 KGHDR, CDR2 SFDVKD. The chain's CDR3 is CATSESGGEAFF. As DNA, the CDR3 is TGTGCCACCAGTGAATCAGGAGGGGAAGCTTTCTTT.

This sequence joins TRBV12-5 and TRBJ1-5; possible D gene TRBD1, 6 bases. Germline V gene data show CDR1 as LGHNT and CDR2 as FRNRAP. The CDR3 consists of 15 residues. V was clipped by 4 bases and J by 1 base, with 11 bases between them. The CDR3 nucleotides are TGTGCTAGTGGTTCGGGGGGGCTCAGCAATCAGCCCCAGCATTTT. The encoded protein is CASGSGGLSNQPQHF. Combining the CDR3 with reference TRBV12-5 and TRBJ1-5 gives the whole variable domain DARVTQTPRHKVTEMGQEVTMRCQPILGHNTVFWYRQTMMQGLELLAYFRNRAPLDDSGMPKDRFSAEMPDATLATLKIQPSEPRDSAVYFCASGSGGLSNQPQHFGDGTRLSIL.

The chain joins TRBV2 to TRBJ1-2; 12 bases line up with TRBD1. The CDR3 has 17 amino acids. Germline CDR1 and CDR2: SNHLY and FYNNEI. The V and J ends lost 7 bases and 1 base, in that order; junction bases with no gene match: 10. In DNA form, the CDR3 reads TGTGCCAGCATTGGGACAGGGGGCATTGTGGATAACTATGGCTACACCTTC. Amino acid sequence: CASIGTGGIVDNYGYTF.

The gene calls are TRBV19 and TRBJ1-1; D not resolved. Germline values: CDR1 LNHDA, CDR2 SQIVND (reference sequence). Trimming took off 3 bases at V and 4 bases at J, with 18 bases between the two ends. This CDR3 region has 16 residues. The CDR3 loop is CASSIVFGRLGTEAFF. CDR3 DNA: TGTGCCAGTAGTATTGTTTTTGGACGGCTAGGCACTGAAGCTTTCTTT. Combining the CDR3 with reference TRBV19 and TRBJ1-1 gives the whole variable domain DGGITQSPKYLFRKEGQNVTLSCEQNLNHDAMYWYRQDPGQGLRLIYYSQIVNDFQKGDIAEGYSVSREKKESFPLTVTSAQKNPTAFYLCASSIVFGRLGTEAFFGQGTRLTVV.

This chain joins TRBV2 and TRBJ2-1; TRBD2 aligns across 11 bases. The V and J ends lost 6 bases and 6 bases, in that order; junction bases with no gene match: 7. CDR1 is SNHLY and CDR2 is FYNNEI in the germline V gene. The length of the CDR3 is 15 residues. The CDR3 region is CASSITSGSGNEQFF. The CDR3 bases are TGTGCCAGCAGCATTACTAGCGGGAGTGGCAATGAGCAGTTCTTC. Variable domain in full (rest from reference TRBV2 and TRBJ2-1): EPEVTQTPSHQVTQMGQEVILRCVPISNHLYFYWYRQILGQKVEFLVSFYNNEISEKSEIFDDQFSVERPDGSNFTLKIRSTKLEDSAMYFCASSITSGSGNEQFFGPGTRLTVL.

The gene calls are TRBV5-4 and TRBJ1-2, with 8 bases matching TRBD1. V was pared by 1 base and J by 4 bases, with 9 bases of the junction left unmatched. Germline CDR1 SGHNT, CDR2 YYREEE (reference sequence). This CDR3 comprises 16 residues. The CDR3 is CASSLRQGALGYGYTF. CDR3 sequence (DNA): TGTGCCAGCAGCTTGAGGCAGGGGGCCCTAGGCTATGGCTACACCTTC.

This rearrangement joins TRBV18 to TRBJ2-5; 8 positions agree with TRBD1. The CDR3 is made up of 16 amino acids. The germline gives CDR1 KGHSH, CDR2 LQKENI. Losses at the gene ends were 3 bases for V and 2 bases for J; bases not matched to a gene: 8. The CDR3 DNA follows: TGTGCCAGCTCACCGAGAGGACAGGGCCCACAAGAGACCCAGTACTTC. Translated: CASSPRGQGPQETQYF.

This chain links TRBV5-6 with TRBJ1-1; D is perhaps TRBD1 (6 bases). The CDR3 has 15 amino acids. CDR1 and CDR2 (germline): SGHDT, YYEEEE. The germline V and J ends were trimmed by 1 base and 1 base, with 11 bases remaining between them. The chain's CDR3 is CASSLLGGANTEAFF. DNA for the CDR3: TGTGCCAGCAGCTTGCTGGGGGGCGCGAACACTGAAGCTTTCTTT.

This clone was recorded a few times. The CDR3 DNA reads as TGTGCCAGCAGCTTCGATAATAATGAAAAACTGTTTTTT. Its translation: CASSFDNNEKLFF. The chain employs TRBV7-9 and TRBJ1-4; D is unclear. V was cut by 3 bases and J by 4 bases, with 6 bases left in between. This CDR3 has 13 residues. Looked up from germline, CDR1 is SEHNR and CDR2 is FQNEAQ (reference sequence).

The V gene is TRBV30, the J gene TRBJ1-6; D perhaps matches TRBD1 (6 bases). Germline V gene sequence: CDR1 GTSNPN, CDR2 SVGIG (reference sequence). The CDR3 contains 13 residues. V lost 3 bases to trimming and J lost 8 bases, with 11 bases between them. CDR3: CAWSDRRDSPLHF. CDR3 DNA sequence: TGTGCCTGGAGCGACAGGAGGGATTCACCCCTCCACTTT.

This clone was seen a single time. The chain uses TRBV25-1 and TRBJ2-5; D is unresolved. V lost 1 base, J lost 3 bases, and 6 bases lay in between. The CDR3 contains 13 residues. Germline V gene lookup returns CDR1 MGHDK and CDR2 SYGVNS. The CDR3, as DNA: TGTGCCAGCAGTGAATTTCTGGAAGAGACCCAGTACTTC. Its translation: CASSEFLEETQYF.

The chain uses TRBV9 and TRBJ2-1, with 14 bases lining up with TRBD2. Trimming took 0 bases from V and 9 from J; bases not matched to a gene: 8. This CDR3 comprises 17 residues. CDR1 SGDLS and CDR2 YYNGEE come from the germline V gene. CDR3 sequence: CASSVVGTSGGVGEQFF. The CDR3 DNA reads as TGTGCCAGCAGCGTAGTGGGGACTAGCGGGGGCGTTGGTGAGCAGTTCTTC.

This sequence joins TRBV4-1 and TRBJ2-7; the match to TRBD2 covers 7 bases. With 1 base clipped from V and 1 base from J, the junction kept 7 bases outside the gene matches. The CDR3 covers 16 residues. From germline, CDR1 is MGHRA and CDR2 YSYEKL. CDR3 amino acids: CASSQVNLAVSYEQYF. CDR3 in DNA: TGCGCCAGCAGCCAAGTCAACCTAGCGGTATCCTACGAGCAGTACTTC.

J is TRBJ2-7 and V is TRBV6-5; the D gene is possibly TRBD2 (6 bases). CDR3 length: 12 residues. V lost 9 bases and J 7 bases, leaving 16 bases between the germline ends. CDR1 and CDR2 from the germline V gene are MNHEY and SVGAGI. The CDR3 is CASSGVGGEQYF. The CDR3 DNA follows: TGTGCCAGTTCTGGTGTTGGAGGGGAGCAGTACTTC.

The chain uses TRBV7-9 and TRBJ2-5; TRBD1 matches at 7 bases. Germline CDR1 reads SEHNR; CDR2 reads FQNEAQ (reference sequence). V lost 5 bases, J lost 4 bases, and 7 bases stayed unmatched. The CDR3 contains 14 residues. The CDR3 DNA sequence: TGTGCCAGCAGCCCCCGGACAGGCGGAGAGACCCAGTACTTC. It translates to CASSPRTGGETQYF.

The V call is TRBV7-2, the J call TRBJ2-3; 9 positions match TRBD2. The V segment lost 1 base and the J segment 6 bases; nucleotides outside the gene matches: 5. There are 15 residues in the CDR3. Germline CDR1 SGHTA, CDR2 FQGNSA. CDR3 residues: CASSLDSGSVDTQYF. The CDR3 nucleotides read TGTGCCAGCAGCTTAGATAGCGGGAGTGTGGATACGCAGTATTTT.

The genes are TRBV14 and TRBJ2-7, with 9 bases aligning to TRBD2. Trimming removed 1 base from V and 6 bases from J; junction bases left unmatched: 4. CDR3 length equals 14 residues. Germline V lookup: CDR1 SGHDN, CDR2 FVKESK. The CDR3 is CASSQVLREGEQYF. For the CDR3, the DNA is TGTGCCAGCAGCCAAGTCTTGCGGGAGGGCGAGCAGTACTTC. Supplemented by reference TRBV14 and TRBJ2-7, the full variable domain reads EAGVTQFPSHSVIEKGQTVTLRCDPISGHDNLYWYRRVMGKEIKFLLHFVKESKQDESGMPNNRFLAERTGGTYSTLKVQPAELEDSGVYFCASSQVLREGEQYFGPGTRLTVT.

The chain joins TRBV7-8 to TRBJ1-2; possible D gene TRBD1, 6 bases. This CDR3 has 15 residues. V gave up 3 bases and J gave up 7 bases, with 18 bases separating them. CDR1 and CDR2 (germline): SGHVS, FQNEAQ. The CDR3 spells CASSFDGGLGGGYTF. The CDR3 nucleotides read TGTGCCAGCAGCTTCGATGGGGGACTAGGGGGTGGCTACACCTTC.